This T cell receptor beta chain is drawn from a study of regulatory T cells in long-lasting Graves disease (dated by TCRdb to 2020 to 2023). The study in broad terms: Persistent Graves' disease was defined as antithyroid drug treatment for over 5 years with persistently positive TSH receptor autoantibodies. Peripheral blood TCR sequencing and RNA sequencing compared persistent Graves' disease patients with newly diagnosed Graves' disease patients. The study was registered as a clinical trial and conducted in China. Persistent Graves' disease patients in the clinical cohort had taken antithyroid drugs for roughly ten years on average. TCR sequencing covered around 13 persistent and some 20 newly diagnosed Graves' disease patients, about 35 samples in total.

With regard to this clonotype: No cognate antigen has been identified for it. Base qualities were left out, and no much larger clone turns up one base away.

From cysteine to phenylalanine, the CDR3 is 17 amino acids long. Only the CDR3 DNA is retained, 51 bases long and in frame from the first base. The junction shows trimming of 3 bases on V and 2 bases on J, plus 17 bases between the germline ends. The library came from multiplex PCR. The sample was run on an Illumina HiSeq 4000. iRepertoire HTBI primers and Arm-PCR amplification of CDR3 regions were used to construct TCR beta libraries. Gel purification was performed on PCR products prior to sequencing. On the study's bioinformatics: Gene usage analysis of CDR3 amino acid clonotypes relied on the roughly 67 TRBV and 14 TRBJ segments identified across samples. Filtered high-quality paired reads were merged into contigs using COPE and FqMerger. BLAST was used to align contigs to the IMGT TRBV, TRBD and TRBJ reference genes, and CDR3 was defined following IMGT. Clonotypes above 0.1% frequency were classified as highly expanded clones. Repertoire diversity was measured by Shannon entropy, and V-J evenness by the Gini coefficient. Public clonotypes were defined as clonotypes shared by more than one individual. TCRdb ran its own pipeline on the public reads, namely fastp trimming at Q25 and MiXCR clone calling, and kept in-frame beta chains. Identical CDR3 protein sequences are pooled into one entry, listed with their most common genes and DNA. These V and J calls originate from TCRdb's pipeline instead of the authors' own analysis. The sample table shows more than 650,000 distinct CDR3 sequences, and about 32% are seen once. 40% to 50% of the sample is in the top ten clones.

Interpreted using the paper, the time point label stands for: persistent/refractory GD, antithyroid drugs over 5 years with positive TRAb. RNA was extracted from PBMCs in TRIzol for both TCR sequencing and RNA sequencing. The diagnosis of Graves' disease was made according to American Thyroid Association guidelines. Patients for the study were recruited at an endocrinology department in Xi'an, China. Each patient gave about 9.1 milliliters of peripheral blood, collected in an EDTA anticoagulant tube. Ficoll Paque Plus density gradient separation was used to isolate PBMCs, and no additional T cell sorting was done. RNA quality was checked with an Agilent 2100 Bioanalyzer and agarose gel, and concentration with a NanoDrop 2000. What the work shows at the level of the full study, not this receptor alone: Sequencing and analysis were restricted to the TCR beta chain. As a limitation, the authors acknowledged that the small sample size may reduce accuracy. Compared with newly diagnosed patients, patients with persistent Graves' disease had lower TCR Shannon entropy and fewer highly expanded clones, which suggests clonal expansion. The study examined only peripheral blood because the primary lesion, thyroid tissue, could not be accessed. TRBV28, TRBJ1-2 and TRBJ2-5 were preferentially used in persistent disease, while TRBV20-1 and TRBJ2-1 were favored in newly diagnosed disease. Persistent patients shared more public clonotypes among themselves (roughly 2,700) than newly diagnosed patients did (about 1,000).

The chain couples TRBV12-3 or TRBV12-4 to TRBJ1-3, and the D gene may be TRBD1, 5 bases matching. Sequencing used peripheral blood mononuclear cells (PBMCs), obtained when the disease was refractory, from a patient treated with antithyroid drugs. This clonotype originated in a female donor with Graves disease. The encoded CDR3 is CASSLGGRNTPGNTIYF. The nucleotide sequence reads as follows: TGTGCCAGCAGTTTGGGGGGACGGAACACCCCTGGAAACACCATATATTTT.